This T cell receptor beta chain was captured by sequencing in a study of cytomegalovirus exposure and HLA in healthy donors. The CDR3 is 13 amino acids. Germline V gene data show CDR1 as WSHSY and CDR2 as SAAADI. V lost 5 bases and J lost 0, with 8 bases in between. 60 Vbeta and 13 Jbeta primers were used in PCR. Profiled with immunoSEQ multiplex PCR; TCRdb holds only in-frame clones, not every one. Here the sample spans 150,000 or so clones, 60% to 85% being singletons. Sequencing input: PBMCs. This sequence was found in a man aged 45-60 years in good health and CMV-seropositive. This chain links TRBV10-2 with TRBJ2-7, with a possible D match to TRBD1 (6 bases). CDR3 DNA sequence: TGCGCCAGCAGTAGGGGGAGCTCCTACGAGCAGTACTTC. Residues: CASSRGSSYEQYF.